A selection of T cell receptor beta chains follows, all from one sample in a study of beta chain features in type 1 diabetes. Sequencing used immunoSEQ multiplex PCR; TCRdb keeps in-frame clones, though not all of them. The sample yields hundreds of thousands of clones, more than 12% seen once. The sample was naive CD4+ T cells from blood. The origin of the receptors is a young man with type 1 diabetes. The CDR3 runs from the conserved cysteine through the conserved F or W. A D gene is named only where the DNA matches it firmly. Clone size appears in some rows only: once, few, many, or a class for an expanded clone.

17 | TRBD2 | TRBJ2-7 | - | TRBV15 | CATSRVGIAGGPYEQYF | TGTGCCACCAGCAGAGTTGGAATAGCGGGAGGGCCCTACGAGCAGTACTTC
14 | TRBD1 | TRBJ1-2 | few | TRBV28 | CASSAQQGRYGYTF | TGTGCCAGCAGCGCTCAACAGGGGAGGTATGGCTACACCTTC
13 | - | TRBJ1-5 | - | TRBV30 | CACSRGSNQPQHF | TGTGCCTGCTCCAGGGGTAGCAATCAGCCCCAGCATTTT
11 | - | TRBJ1-2 | - | TRBV7-9 | CASSLNYGYTF | TGTGCCAGCAGCTTAAACTATGGCTACACCTTC
15 | TRBD2 | TRBJ2-5 | - | TRBV29-1 | CSTSTSGVIQETQYF | TGCAGCACGAGTACGAGCGGGGTCATTCAAGAGACCCAGTACTTC
14 | TRBD1 | TRBJ1-2 | few | TRBV6-1 | CASNQRGQGAGYTF | TGTGCCAGCAATCAACGAGGACAGGGTGCTGGCTACACCTTC
16 | - | TRBJ1-6 | - | TRBV5-1 | CASSWEAGLENSPLHF | TGCGCCAGCAGCTGGGAGGCAGGGCTGGAGAATTCACCCCTCCACTTT
15 | TRBD1 | TRBJ2-3 | few | TRBV5-1 | CASSSKDRSTDTQYF | TGCGCCAGCAGCTCAAAGGACAGGAGCACAGATACGCAGTATTTT
15 | - | TRBJ1-1 | few | TRBV2 | CASSDQGRMNTEAFF | TGTGCCAGCAGTGATCAGGGGCGAATGAACACTGAAGCTTTCTTT
17 | - | TRBJ2-6 | - | TRBV7-7 | CAHDTGQPSSGANVLTF | TGTGCTCACGACACGGGACAACCGAGCTCTGGGGCCAACGTCCTGACTTTC
15 | - | TRBJ2-1 | - | TRBV27 | CASRMTASSYNEQFF | TGTGCCAGCAGAATGACGGCGAGCTCCTACAATGAGCAGTTCTTC
15 | - | TRBJ2-5 | - | TRBV28 | CASRTIKGGRETQYF | TGTGCCAGCAGGACTATCAAGGGTGGACGGGAGACCCAGTACTTC
14 | - | TRBJ1-1 | - | TRBV4-3 | CASTPQVGNTEAFF | TGCGCCAGCACCCCTCAGGTTGGGAACACTGAAGCTTTCTTT
12 | TRBD2 | TRBJ2-3 | - | TRBV30 | CARAGGTDTQYF | TGTGCCCGAGCGGGGGGCACAGATACGCAGTATTTT
11 | - | TRBJ1-1 | few | TRBV7-2 | CASSLRGKAFF | TGTGCCAGCAGCTTACGTGGGAAAGCTTTCTTT
15 | TRBD2 | TRBJ2-5 | - | TRBV4-2 | CASSQAPGGLETQYF | TGTGCCAGCAGCCAAGCCCCGGGGGGGCTCGAGACCCAGTACTTC
12 | - | TRBJ2-5 | - | TRBV29-1 | CSVVDGLETQYF | TGCAGCGTTGTAGACGGGTTGGAGACCCAGTACTTC
12 | - | TRBJ2-5 | few | TRBV6-5 | CASSYSTETQYF | TGTGCCAGCAGTTACTCGACCGAGACCCAGTACTTC
15 | - | TRBJ2-2 | - | TRBV9 | CASSVAGGGTGELFF | TGTGCCAGCAGCGTAGCAGGGGGAGGTACCGGGGAGCTGTTTTTT
14 | TRBD2 | TRBJ2-7 | - | TRBV28 | CASSFSGDSYEQYF | TGTGCCAGCAGTTTCAGCGGGGACTCCTACGAGCAGTACTTC
12 | - | TRBJ2-7 | - | TRBV6-1 | CASRTYLREQYF | TGTGCCAGCAGGACGTATCTGCGGGAGCAGTACTTC
11 | - | TRBJ2-5 | few | TRBV20-1 | CSARGGSAQYF | TGCAGTGCTAGAGGGGGTTCTGCCCAGTACTTC
13 | - | TRBJ1-1 | - | TRBV30 | CAWGRALNTEAFF | TGTGCCTGGGGCAGGGCGCTGAACACTGAAGCTTTCTTT
15 | - | TRBJ2-6 | few | TRBV25-1 | CASSELGSGANVLTF | TGTGCCAGCAGTGAATTAGGCTCTGGGGCCAACGTCCTGACTTTC
14 | TRBD1 | TRBJ1-2 | - | TRBV7-2 | CASSPPTGYYGYTF | TGTGCCAGCAGCCCCCCGACAGGGTACTATGGCTACACCTTC
16 | TRBD2 | TRBJ2-5 | - | TRBV4-3 | CASSQVGTSGQETQYF | TGCGCCAGCAGCCAAGTAGGCACTAGCGGCCAAGAGACCCAGTACTTC
15 | TRBD2 | TRBJ2-1 | - | TRBV6-5 | CASSYGTSPRNEQFF | TGTGCCAGCAGTTACGGGACTAGCCCCCGCAATGAGCAGTTCTTC
16 | TRBD2 | TRBJ2-5 | - | TRBV7-2 | CASSRQTSGGQETQYF | TGTGCCAGCAGCCGCCAGACTAGCGGGGGGCAAGAGACCCAGTACTTC
14 | TRBD1 | TRBJ1-1 | few | TRBV28 | CASRPTGLNTEAFF | TGTGCCAGCAGGCCGACAGGGTTGAACACTGAAGCTTTCTTT
14 | - | TRBJ1-6 | - | TRBV7-8 | CASSSTPNNSPLHF | TGTGCCAGCAGCTCAACACCTAATAATTCACCCCTCCACTTT
13 | TRBD1 | TRBJ2-7 | few | TRBV7-2 | CASTPGGSYEQYF | TGTGCCAGCACCCCAGGGGGCTCCTACGAGCAGTACTTC
15 | TRBD2 | TRBJ2-7 | - | TRBV19 | CASTYRASGTYEQYF | TGTGCCAGTACTTATAGGGCTAGCGGGACCTACGAGCAGTACTTC
14 | TRBD1 | TRBJ2-7 | few | TRBV7-6 | CASSYRQGTYEQYF | TGTGCCAGCAGCTACAGACAGGGGACCTACGAGCAGTACTTC
13 | - | TRBJ2-7 | few | TRBV2 | CASSEATGIEQYF | TGTGCCAGCAGTGAAGCGACTGGGATTGAGCAGTACTTC
13 | - | TRBJ1-5 | few | TRBV2 | CASSSGGDQPQHF | TGTGCCAGCAGCTCAGGAGGGGATCAGCCCCAGCATTTT
16 | - | TRBJ2-3 | few | TRBV5-6 | CASSLRTTGIGDTQYF | TGTGCCAGCAGCTTAAGGACAACAGGGATAGGAGATACGCAGTATTTT
11 | - | TRBJ1-2 | - | TRBV20-1 | CSARDNYGYTF | TGCAGTGCTAGGGACAACTATGGCTACACCTTC
13 | - | TRBJ2-1 | few | TRBV30 | CAWGRDTYNEQFF | TGTGCCTGGGGACGGGACACTTACAATGAGCAGTTCTTC
11 | - | TRBJ1-2 | - | TRBV20-1 | CSARLGEGYTF | TGCAGTGCTAGATTAGGGGAAGGCTACACCTTC
16 | - | TRBJ2-5 | - | TRBV9 | CASSPRVWQGKETQYF | TGTGCCAGCAGCCCAAGGGTGTGGCAGGGTAAAGAGACCCAGTACTTC
14 | - | TRBJ2-3 | few | TRBV9 | CASSVGRTLDTQYF | TGTGCCAGCAGCGTGGGCAGGACTTTGGATACGCAGTATTTT
14 | TRBD1 | TRBJ2-1 | few | TRBV10-1 | CASSGAGGLNEQFF | TGCGCCAGCAGTGGAGCAGGGGGCCTCAATGAGCAGTTCTTC
13 | - | TRBJ1-4 | few | TRBV4-2 | CASSPRGDEKLFF | TGTGCCAGCAGCCCCCGTGGGGATGAAAAACTGTTTTTT
15 | TRBD2 | TRBJ2-4 | - | TRBV28 | CASSPPIGGNHIQYF | TGTGCCAGCAGTCCTCCGATCGGGGGGAATCACATTCAGTACTTC
15 | TRBD2 | TRBJ2-3 | few | TRBV29-1 | CSVERTSANTDTQYF | TGCAGCGTTGAACGGACTAGCGCGAACACAGATACGCAGTATTTT
14 | - | TRBJ1-1 | - | TRBV30 | CAWLFPAGGTEAFF | TGTGCCTGGCTGTTTCCGGCCGGCGGGACTGAAGCTTTCTTT
13 | TRBD1 | TRBJ2-7 | - | TRBV28 | CASTGQGTHEQYF | TGTGCCAGCACGGGACAGGGTACTCACGAGCAGTACTTC
11 | - | TRBJ1-1 | few | TRBV20-1 | CSATDSREAFF | TGCAGTGCTACCGACAGCCGGGAAGCTTTCTTT
17 | TRBD1 | TRBJ1-1 | - | TRBV28 | CASSKTGGYSSGTEAFF | TGTGCCAGCAGCAAGACAGGGGGCTATTCGTCTGGCACTGAAGCTTTCTTT
16 | - | TRBJ1-4 | - | TRBV30 | CAWRTLGRATNEKLFF | TGTGCCTGGCGAACCCTAGGGCGTGCAACTAATGAAAAACTGTTTTTT
16 | - | TRBJ2-3 | few | TRBV14 | CASSQEGPRTTDTQYF | TGTGCCAGCAGCCAAGAGGGTCCTAGGACCACAGATACGCAGTATTTT
14 | - | TRBJ1-1 | few | TRBV9 | CASSLTPSNTEAFF | TGTGCCAGCAGCTTGACCCCTTCGAACACTGAAGCTTTCTTT
16 | - | TRBJ2-6 | few | TRBV18 | CASSPKGLSGANVLTF | TGTGCCAGCTCACCGAAGGGGTTATCTGGGGCCAACGTCCTGACTTTC
17 | - | TRBJ2-2 | - | TRBV30 | CAWSPAFGQGHSGELFF | TGTGCCTGGAGCCCGGCGTTTGGGCAGGGGCATTCCGGGGAGCTGTTTTTT
15 | - | TRBJ1-2 | - | TRBV4-2 | CASRSGGSPFYGYTF | TGTGCCAGCAGGTCCGGAGGCTCACCTTTCTATGGCTACACCTTC
17 | TRBD1 | TRBJ1-4 | few | TRBV30 | CAWSMGQGGLTNEKLFF | TGTGCCTGGAGTATGGGCCAGGGGGGTTTAACTAATGAAAAACTGTTTTTT
11 | - | TRBJ2-5 | few | TRBV28 | CASSFYETQYF | TGTGCCAGCAGTTTTTATGAGACCCAGTACTTC
17 | TRBD2 | TRBJ2-3 | - | TRBV14 | CASSHGNQRERLSTQYF | TGTGCCAGCAGCCACGGTAACCAGCGGGAGCGTCTGAGTACGCAGTATTTT
17 | - | TRBJ1-5 | - | TRBV7-2 | CASSLAGTPRSNQPQHF | TGTGCCAGCAGCTTGGCCGGGACCCCAAGGAGCAATCAGCCCCAGCATTTT
16 | - | TRBJ2-1 | - | TRBV6-6 | CASSPRTSGAYNEQFF | TGTGCCAGCAGTCCCCGGACCTCAGGCGCCTACAATGAGCAGTTCTTC